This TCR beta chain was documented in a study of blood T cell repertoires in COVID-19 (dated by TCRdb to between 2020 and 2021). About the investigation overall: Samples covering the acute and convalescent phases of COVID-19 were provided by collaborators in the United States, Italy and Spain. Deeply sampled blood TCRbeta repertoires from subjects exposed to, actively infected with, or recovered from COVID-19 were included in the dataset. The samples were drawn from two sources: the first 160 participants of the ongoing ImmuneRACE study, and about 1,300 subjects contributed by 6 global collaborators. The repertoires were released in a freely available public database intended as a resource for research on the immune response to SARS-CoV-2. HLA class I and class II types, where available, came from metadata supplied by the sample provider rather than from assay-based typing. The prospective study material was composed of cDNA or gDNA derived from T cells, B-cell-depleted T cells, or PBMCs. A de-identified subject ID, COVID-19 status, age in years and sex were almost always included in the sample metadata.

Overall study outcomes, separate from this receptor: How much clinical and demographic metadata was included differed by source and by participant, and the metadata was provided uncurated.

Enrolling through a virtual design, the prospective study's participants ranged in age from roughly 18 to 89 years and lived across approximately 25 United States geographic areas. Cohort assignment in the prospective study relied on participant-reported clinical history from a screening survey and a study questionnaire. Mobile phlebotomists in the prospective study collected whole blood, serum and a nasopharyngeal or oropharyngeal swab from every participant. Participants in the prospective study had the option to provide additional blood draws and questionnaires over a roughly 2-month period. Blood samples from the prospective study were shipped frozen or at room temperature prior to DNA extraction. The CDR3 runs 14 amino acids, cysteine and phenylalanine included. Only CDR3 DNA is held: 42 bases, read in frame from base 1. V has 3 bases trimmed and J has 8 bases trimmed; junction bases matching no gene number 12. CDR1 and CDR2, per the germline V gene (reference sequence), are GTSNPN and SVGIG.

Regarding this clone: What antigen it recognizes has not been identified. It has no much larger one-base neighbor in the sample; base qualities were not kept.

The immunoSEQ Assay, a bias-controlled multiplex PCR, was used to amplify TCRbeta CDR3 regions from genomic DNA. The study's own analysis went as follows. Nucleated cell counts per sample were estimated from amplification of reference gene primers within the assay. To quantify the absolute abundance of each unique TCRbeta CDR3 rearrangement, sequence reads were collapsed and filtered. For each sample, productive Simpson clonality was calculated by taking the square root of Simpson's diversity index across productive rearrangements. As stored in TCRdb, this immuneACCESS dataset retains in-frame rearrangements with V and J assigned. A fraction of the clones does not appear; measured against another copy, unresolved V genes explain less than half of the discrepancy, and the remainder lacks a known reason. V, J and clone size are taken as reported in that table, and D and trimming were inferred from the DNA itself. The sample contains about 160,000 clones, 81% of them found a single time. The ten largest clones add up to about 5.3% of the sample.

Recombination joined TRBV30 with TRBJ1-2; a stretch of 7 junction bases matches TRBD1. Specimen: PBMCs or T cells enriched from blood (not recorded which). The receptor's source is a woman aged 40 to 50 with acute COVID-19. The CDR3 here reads CAWSGTATIRGYTF. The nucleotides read TGTGCCTGGAGCGGGACAGCCACTATTCGGGGCTACACCTTC.